This TCR beta chain is drawn from a study of blood T cells in healthy people across ages. This clonotype was recorded a few times. The germline gives CDR1 SGHTA, CDR2 FQGTGA. This CDR3 is 16 amino acids long. V shed 2 bases and J shed 1 base, with 12 bases lying between them. A sample-barcoded 5' primer and a J-beta primer mix were used in a second PCR of roughly 6 to 11 cycles. Each TCR beta cDNA got a 12-nucleotide random molecular identifier. MiXCR, run by TCRdb on the 5' RACE reads, gives a single entry per CDR3 protein. The table lists hundreds of thousands of distinct CDR3 sequences, approximately 53% of them singletons, with under 30% in the top ten.

The clonotype comes from a man between 35 and 55 years old in good health. The material sequenced was blood. The J gene is TRBJ2-1, the V gene TRBV7-3; D is ambiguous. The CDR3 reads CASSLSQLSSYNEQFF. DNA of the CDR3: TGTGCCAGCAGCTTATCTCAGCTATCATCCTACAATGAGCAGTTCTTC.